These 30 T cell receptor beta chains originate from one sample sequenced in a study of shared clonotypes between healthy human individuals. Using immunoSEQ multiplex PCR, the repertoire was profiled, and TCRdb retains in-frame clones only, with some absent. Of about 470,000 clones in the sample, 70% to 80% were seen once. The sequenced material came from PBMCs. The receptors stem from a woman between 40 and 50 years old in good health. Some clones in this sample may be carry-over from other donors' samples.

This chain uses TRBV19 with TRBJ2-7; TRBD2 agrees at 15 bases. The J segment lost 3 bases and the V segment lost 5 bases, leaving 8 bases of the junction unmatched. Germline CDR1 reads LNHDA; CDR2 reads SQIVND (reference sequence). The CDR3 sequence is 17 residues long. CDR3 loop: CASSAHGLAGGNYEQYF. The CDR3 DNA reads TGTGCCAGTAGTGCGCACGGACTAGCGGGAGGGAACTACGAGCAGTACTTC.

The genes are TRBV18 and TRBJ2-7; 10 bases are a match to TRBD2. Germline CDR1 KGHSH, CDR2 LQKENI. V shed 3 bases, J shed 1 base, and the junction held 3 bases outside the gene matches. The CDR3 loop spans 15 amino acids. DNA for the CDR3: TGTGCCAGCTCACCGACTAGCGGGCATTCCTACGAGCAGTACTTC. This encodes CASSPTSGHSYEQYF.

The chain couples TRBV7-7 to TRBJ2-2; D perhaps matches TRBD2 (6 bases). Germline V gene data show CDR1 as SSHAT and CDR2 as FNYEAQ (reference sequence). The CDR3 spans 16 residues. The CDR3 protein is CASRPALGSGTGELFF. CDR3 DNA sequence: TGTGCTAGCCGCCCAGCCCTGGGCAGCGGGACCGGGGAGCTGTTTTTT.

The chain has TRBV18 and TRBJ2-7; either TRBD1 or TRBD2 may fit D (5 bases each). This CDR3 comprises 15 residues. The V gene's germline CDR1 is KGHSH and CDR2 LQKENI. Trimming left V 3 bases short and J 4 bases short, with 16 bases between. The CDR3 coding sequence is TGTGCCAGCTCACCGTCGGGGACCCAATTATACGAGCAGTACTTC. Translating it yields CASSPSGTQLYEQYF.

CDR3 sequence reads: CAWSRDRANEKLFF. The DNA of the CDR3 is TGTGCCTGGAGTCGGGACAGAGCTAATGAAAAACTGTTTTTT. The rearrangement joins TRBV30 to TRBJ1-4; 7 bases fit TRBD1. V lost 2 bases, J lost 3 bases, and 3 bases stayed unmatched. This CDR3 is 14 amino acids long. Per the germline V gene, CDR1 is GTSNPN and CDR2 is SVGIG (reference sequence).

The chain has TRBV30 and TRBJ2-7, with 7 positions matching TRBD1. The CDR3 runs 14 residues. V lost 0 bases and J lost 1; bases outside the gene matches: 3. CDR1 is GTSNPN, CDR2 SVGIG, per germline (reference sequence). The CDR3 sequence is CAWSVGRGSYEQYF. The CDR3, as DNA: TGTGCCTGGAGTGTAGGCAGGGGGTCCTACGAGCAGTACTTC.

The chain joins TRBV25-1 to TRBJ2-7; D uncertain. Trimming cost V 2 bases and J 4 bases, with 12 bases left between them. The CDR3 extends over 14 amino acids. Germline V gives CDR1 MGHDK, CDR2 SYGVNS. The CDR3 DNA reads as TGTGCCAGCAGTGAAAAGGCGAAGGGTTACGAGCAGTACTTC. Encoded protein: CASSEKAKGYEQYF.

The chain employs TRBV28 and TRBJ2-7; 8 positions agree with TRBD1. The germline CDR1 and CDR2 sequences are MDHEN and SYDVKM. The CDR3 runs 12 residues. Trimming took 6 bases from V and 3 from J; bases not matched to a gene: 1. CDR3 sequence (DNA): TGTGCCAGCAGGGGACAGGACTACGAGCAGTACTTC. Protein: CASRGQDYEQYF.

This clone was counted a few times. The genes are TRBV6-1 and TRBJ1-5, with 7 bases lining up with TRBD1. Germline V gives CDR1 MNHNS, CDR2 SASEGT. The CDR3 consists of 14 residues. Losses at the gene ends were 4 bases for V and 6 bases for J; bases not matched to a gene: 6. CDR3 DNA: TGTGCCAGCAGTGGCGACAGGGTGGGTCAGCCCCAGCATTTT. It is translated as CASSGDRVGQPQHF.

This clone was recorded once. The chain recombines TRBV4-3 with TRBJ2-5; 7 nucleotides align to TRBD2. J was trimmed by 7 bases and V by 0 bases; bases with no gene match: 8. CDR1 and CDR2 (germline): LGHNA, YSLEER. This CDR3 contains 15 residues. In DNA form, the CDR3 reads TGCGCCAGCAGCCAAGATCTCTTAAGGGAGGGGACCCAGTACTTC. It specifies CASSQDLLREGTQYF.

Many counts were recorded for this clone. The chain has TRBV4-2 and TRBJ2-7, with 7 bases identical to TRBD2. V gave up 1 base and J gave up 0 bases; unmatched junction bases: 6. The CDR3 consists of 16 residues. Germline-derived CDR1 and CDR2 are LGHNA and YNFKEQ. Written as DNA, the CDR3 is TGTGCCAGCAGCCAAGCCTGGCGGGGGAGCTCCTACGAGCAGTACTTC. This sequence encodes CASSQAWRGSSYEQYF.

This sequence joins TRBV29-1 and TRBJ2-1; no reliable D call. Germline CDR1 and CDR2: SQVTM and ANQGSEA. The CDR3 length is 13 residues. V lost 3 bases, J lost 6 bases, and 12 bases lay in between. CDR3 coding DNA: TGCAGCGTTGAGCCCTGGGAAGTCAATGAGCAGTTCTTC. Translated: CSVEPWEVNEQFF.

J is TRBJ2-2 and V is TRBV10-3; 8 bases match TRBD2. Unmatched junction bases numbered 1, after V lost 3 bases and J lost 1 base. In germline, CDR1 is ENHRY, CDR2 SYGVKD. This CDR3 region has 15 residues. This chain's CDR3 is CAISDSGMNTGELFF. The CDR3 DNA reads TGTGCCATCAGTGATAGCGGGATGAACACCGGGGAGCTGTTTTTT.

The CDR3 here is CSVLRGTGDYEQYF. CDR3 bases: TGCAGCGTCCTAAGGGGGACAGGGGACTACGAGCAGTACTTC. The chain employs TRBV29-1 and TRBJ2-7, with 10 nucleotides matching TRBD1. After removal of 6 bases from V and 3 bases from J, the junction contained 8 bases not matched to a gene. The CDR3 sequence is 14 residues long. Looked up from germline, CDR1 is SQVTM and CDR2 is ANQGSEA.

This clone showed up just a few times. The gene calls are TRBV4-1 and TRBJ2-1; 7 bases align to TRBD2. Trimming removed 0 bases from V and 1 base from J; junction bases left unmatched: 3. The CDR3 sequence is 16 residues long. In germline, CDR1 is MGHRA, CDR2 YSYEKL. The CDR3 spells CASSQDRAGSYNEQFF. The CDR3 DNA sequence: TGCGCCAGCAGCCAAGACCGAGCGGGATCCTACAATGAGCAGTTCTTC.

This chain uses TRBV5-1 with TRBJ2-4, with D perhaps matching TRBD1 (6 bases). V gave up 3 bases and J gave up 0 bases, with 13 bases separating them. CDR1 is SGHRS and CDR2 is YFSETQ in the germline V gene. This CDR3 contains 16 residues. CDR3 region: CASSSGTILAKNIQYF. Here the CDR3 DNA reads TGCGCCAGCAGCTCCGGGACAATACTAGCCAAAAACATTCAGTACTTC.

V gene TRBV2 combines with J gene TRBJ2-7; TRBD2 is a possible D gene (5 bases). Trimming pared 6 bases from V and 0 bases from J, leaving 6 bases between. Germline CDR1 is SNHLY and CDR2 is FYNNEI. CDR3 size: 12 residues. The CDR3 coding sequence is TGTGCCAGCAGGACTATCTCCTACGAGCAGTACTTC. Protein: CASRTISYEQYF.

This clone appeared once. The CDR3 is CASSPGTIYEQYF. The CDR3 coding sequence is TGTGCCAGCAGTCCAGGGACAATCTACGAGCAGTACTTC. The chain carries TRBV27 and TRBJ2-7; TRBD1 might be the D (6 bases). This CDR3 region has 13 residues. V was trimmed by 5 bases and J by 3 bases, leaving 11 bases between them. The germline CDR1 and CDR2 sequences are MNHEY and SMNVEV (reference sequence).

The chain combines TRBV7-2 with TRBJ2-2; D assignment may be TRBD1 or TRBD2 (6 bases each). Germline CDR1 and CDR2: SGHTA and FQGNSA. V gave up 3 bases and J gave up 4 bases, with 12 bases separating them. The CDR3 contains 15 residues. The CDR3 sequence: CASSLGGRATGELFF. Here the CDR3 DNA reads TGTGCCAGCAGCTTGGGGGGCCGAGCCACCGGGGAGCTGTTTTTT.

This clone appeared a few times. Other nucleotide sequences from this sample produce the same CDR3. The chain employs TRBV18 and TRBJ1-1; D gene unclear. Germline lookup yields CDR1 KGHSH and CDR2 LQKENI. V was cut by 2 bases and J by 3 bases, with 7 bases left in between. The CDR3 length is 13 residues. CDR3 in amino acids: CASSPIGDTEAFF. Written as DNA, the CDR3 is TGTGCCAGCTCACCAATCGGGGACACTGAAGCTTTCTTT.

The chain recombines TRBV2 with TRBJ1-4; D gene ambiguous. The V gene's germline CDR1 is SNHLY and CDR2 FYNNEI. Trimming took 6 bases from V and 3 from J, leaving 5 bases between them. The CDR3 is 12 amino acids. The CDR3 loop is CASRRPNEKLFF. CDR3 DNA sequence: TGTGCCAGCAGACGGCCTAATGAAAAACTGTTTTTT.

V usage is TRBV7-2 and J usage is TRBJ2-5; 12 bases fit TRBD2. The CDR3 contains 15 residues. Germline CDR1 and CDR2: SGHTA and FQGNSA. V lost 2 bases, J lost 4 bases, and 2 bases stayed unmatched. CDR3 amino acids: CASSLMGLAGETQYF. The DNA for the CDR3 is TGTGCCAGCAGCTTAATGGGACTAGCGGGAGAGACCCAGTACTTC.

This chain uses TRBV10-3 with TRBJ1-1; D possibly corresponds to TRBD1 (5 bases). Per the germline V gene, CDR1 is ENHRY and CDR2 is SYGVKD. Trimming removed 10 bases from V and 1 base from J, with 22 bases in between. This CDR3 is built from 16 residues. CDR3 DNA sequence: TGTGCCACCGAACTAGGTTCTGGGACGGCGAACACTGAAGCTTTCTTT. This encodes CATELGSGTANTEAFF.

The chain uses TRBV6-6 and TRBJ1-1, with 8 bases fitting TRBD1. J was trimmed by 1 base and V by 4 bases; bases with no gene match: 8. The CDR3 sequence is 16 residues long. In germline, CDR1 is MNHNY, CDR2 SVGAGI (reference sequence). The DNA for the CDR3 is TGTGCCAGCAGTTCGATGGGAGGGACAGGGAACACTGAAGCTTTCTTT. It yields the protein CASSSMGGTGNTEAFF.

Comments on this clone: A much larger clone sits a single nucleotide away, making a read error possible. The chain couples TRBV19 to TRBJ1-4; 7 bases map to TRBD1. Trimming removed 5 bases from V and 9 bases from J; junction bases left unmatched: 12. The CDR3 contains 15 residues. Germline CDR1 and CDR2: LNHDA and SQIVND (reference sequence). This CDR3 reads CASSSFGTASKKLFF. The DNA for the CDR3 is TGTGCCAGTAGTTCCTTTGGGACAGCCTCCAAAAAACTGTTTTTT.

The CDR3 region is CASSPLGGGSIYEQYF. The CDR3, as DNA: TGTGCCAGCAGCCCCCTGGGGGGCGGGAGTATTTACGAGCAGTACTTC. The chain recombines TRBV28 with TRBJ2-7; D might be TRBD2 (7 bases). The germline V and J ends were trimmed by 6 bases and 4 bases, with 22 bases remaining between them. The germline V gene has CDR1 MDHEN and CDR2 SYDVKM. The CDR3 loop spans 16 amino acids.

The CDR3 region is CAGGRDGELFF. The CDR3 nucleotides read TGCGCGGGCGGGAGGGACGGGGAGCTGTTTTTT. The V and J genes are TRBV29-1 and TRBJ2-2, with 9 positions matching TRBD2. This CDR3 spans 11 amino acids. CDR1 is SQVTM, CDR2 ANQGSEA, per germline.

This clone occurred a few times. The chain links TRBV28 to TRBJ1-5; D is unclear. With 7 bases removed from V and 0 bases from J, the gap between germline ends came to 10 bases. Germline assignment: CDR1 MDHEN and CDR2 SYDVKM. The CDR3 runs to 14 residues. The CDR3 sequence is CASKGDRSNQPQHF. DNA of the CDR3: TGTGCCAGCAAGGGAGATCGTAGCAATCAGCCCCAGCATTTT.

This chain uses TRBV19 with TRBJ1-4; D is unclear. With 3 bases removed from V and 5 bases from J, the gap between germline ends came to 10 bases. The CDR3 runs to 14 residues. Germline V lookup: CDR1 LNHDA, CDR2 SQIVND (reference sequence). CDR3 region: CASSIVADNEKLFF. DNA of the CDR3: TGTGCCAGTAGTATTGTCGCAGACAATGAAAAACTGTTTTTT.

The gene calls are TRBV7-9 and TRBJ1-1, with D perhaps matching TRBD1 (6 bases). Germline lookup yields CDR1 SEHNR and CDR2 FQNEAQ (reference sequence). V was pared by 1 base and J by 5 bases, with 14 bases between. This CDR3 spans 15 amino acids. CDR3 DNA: TGTGCCAGCAGCTTAGAGGGGGGTACGGGGACTGAAGCTTTCTTT. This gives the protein CASSLEGGTGTEAFF.